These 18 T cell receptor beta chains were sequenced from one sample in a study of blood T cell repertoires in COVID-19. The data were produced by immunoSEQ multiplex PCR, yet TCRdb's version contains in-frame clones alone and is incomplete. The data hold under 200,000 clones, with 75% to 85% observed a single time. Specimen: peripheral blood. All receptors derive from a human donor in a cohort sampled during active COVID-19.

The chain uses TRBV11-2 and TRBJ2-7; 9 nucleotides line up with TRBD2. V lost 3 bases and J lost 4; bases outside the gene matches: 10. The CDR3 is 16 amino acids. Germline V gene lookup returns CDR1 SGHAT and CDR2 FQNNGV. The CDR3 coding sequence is TGTGCCAGCAGCTTCGGGGTAGCGGGAGAGGGGTACGAGCAGTACTTC. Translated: CASSFGVAGEGYEQYF.

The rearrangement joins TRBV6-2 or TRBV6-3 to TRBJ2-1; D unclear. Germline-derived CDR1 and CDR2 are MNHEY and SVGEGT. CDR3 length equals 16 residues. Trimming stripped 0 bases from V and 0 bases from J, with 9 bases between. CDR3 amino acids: CASSYSQRSSYNEQFF. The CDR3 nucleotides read TGTGCCAGCAGTTACTCGCAGAGGAGCTCCTACAATGAGCAGTTCTTC.

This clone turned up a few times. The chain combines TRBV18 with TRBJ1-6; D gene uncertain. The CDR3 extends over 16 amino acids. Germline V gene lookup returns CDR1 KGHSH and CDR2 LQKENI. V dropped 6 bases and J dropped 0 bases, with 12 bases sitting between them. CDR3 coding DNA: TGTGCCAGCTCGGCCGGGATCAGCTCCTATAATTCACCCCTCCACTTT. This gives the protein CASSAGISSYNSPLHF.

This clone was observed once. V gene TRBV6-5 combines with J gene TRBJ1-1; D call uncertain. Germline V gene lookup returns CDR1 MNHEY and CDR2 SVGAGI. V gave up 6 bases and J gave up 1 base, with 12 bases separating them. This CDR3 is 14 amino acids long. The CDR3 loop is CASSRPSPNTEAFF. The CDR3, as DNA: TGTGCCAGCAGCCGCCCGAGTCCGAACACTGAAGCTTTCTTT.

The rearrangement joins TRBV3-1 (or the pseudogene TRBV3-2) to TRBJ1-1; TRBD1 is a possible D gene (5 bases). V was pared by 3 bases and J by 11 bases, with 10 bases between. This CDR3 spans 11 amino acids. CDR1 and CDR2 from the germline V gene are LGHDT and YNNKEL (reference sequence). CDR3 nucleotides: TGTGCCAGCAGCCAGGGGGGGGACGCTTTCTTT. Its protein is CASSQGGDAFF.

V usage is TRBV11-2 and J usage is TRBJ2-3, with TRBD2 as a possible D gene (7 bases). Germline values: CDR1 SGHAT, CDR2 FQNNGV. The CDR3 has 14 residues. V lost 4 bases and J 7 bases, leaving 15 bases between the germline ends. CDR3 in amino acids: CASSSPGGGYTQYF. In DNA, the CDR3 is TGTGCCAGCAGCTCCCCGGGGGGCGGATATACGCAGTATTTT.

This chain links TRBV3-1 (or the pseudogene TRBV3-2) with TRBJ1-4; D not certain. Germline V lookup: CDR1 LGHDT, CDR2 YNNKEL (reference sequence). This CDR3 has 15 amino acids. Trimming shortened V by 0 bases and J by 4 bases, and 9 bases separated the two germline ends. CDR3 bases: TGTGCCAGCAGCCAAGATGCGGGCCTTAATGAAAAACTGTTTTTT. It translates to CASSQDAGLNEKLFF.

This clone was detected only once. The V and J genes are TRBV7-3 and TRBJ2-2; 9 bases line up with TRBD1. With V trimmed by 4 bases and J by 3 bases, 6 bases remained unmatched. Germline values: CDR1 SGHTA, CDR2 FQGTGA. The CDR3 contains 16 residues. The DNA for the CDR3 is TGTGCCAGCAGCTACCTCACAGGGGGCGACACCGGGGAGCTGTTTTTT. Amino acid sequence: CASSYLTGGDTGELFF.

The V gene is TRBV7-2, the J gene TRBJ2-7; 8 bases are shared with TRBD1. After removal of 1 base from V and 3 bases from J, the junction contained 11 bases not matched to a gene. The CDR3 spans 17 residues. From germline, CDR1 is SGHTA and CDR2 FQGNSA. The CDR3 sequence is CASSLGAVQGAGYEQYF. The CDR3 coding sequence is TGTGCCAGCAGCTTAGGGGCCGTGCAGGGGGCGGGCTACGAGCAGTACTTC.

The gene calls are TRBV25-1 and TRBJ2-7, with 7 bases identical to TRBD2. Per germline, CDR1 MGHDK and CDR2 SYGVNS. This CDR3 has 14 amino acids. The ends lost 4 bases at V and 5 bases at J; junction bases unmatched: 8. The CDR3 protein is CASSGGGRRNEQYF. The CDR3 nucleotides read TGTGCCAGCAGTGGGGGGGGGAGGCGGAACGAGCAGTACTTC.

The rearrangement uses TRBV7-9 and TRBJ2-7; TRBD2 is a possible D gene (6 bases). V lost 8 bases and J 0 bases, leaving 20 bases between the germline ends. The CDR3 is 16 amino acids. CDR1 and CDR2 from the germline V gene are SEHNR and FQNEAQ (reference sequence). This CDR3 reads CASRLRDSISSYEQYF. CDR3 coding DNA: TGTGCCAGCCGGCTGCGGGACTCTATAAGCTCCTACGAGCAGTACTTC.

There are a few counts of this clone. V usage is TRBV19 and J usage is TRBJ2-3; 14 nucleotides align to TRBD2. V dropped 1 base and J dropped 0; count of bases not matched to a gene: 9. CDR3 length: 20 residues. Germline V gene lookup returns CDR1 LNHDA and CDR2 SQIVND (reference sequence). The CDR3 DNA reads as TGTGCCAGTAGTATAGGGGGACTAGCGGGGGCTACTACTAGCACAGATACGCAGTATTTT. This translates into CASSIGGLAGATTSTDTQYF.

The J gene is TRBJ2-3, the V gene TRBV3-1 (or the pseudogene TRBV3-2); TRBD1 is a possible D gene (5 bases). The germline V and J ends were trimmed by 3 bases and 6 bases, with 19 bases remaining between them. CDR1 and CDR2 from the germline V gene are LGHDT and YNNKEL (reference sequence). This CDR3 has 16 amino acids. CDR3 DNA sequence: TGTGCCAGCAGCCATGGTCTGGGGCTCTTGGGGGATACGCAGTATTTT. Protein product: CASSHGLGLLGDTQYF.

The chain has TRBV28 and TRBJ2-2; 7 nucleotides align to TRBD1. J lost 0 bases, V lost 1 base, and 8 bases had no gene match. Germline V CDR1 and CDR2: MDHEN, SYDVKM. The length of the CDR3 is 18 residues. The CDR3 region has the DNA TGTGCCAGCAGTTTATATAACAAAGGGACAGCGAACACCGGGGAGCTGTTTTTT. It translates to CASSLYNKGTANTGELFF.

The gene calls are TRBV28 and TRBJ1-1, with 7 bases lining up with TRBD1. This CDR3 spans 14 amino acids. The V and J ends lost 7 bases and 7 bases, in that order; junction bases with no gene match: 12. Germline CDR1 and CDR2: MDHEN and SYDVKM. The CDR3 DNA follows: TGTGCCAGCACCCAAGGGGGCACGCCCCGTGAAGCTTTCTTT. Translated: CASTQGGTPREAFF.

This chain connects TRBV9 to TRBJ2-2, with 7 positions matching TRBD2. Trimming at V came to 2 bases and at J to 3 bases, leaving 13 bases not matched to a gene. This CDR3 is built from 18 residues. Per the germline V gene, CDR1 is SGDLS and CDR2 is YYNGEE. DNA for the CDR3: TGTGCCAGCAGCGTCCCCGGGGGGTCGCGACTGGACACCGGGGAGCTGTTTTTT. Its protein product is CASSVPGGSRLDTGELFF.

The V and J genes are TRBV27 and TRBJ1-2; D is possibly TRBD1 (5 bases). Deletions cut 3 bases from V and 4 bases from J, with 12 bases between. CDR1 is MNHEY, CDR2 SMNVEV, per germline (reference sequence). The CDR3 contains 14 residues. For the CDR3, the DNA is TGTGCCAGCAGTTTTGGGGCCCTGGGCTATGGCTACACCTTC. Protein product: CASSFGALGYGYTF.

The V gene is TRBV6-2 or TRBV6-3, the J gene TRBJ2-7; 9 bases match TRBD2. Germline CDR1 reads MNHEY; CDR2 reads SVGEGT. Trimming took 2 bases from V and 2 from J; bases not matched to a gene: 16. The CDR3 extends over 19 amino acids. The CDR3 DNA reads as TGTGCCAGCAGTTACGACCTACAGAACCCTAGCGGGAATGCCTACGAGCAGTACTTC. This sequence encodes CASSYDLQNPSGNAYEQYF.